These 9 T cell receptor beta chains originate from one sample sequenced in a study of blood T cell repertoires in COVID-19. Measured with immunoSEQ multiplex PCR; TCRdb has only the in-frame clones, and not every one. The data contain just under 150,000 clones, about four fifths of them singletons. The material sequenced was peripheral blood. Receptor source: a human donor in a cohort sampled during active COVID-19.

This rearrangement joins TRBV9 to TRBJ2-7; 9 nucleotides match TRBD2. V shed 0 bases and J 6 bases; nucleotides not matched to a gene: 7. From germline, CDR1 is SGDLS and CDR2 YYNGEE. CDR3 length: 15 residues. The CDR3 protein is CASSVAAGGQVEQYF. CDR3 DNA: TGTGCCAGCAGCGTAGCGGCGGGGGGGCAGGTCGAGCAGTACTTC.

The chain carries TRBV6-5 and TRBJ1-3; D is ambiguous. CDR1 and CDR2 from the germline V gene are MNHEY and SVGAGI. CDR3 length: 15 residues. V was trimmed by 5 bases and J by 0 bases, leaving 11 bases between them. CDR3 region: CASSQQRSSGNTIYF. The CDR3 nucleotides are TGTGCCAGCAGTCAACAAAGATCCTCTGGAAACACCATATATTTT.

The chain is built from TRBV6-6 and TRBJ1-2; unclear D gene. Germline V gene sequence: CDR1 MNHNY, CDR2 SVGAGI (reference sequence). The CDR3 is made up of 13 amino acids. The V and J ends lost 2 bases and 7 bases respectively, with 11 bases between them. The CDR3 sequence is CASSYRQPGGYTF. CDR3 coding DNA: TGTGCCAGCAGTTACAGGCAGCCGGGTGGCTACACCTTC.

The genes are TRBV4-2 and TRBJ1-5; a weak D match, TRBD1 (5 bases). The CDR3 consists of 16 residues. From germline, CDR1 is LGHNA and CDR2 YNFKEQ. V lost 3 bases, J lost 1 base, and 13 bases lay in between. The CDR3 loop is CASSQEGQGSNQPQHF. CDR3 nucleotide sequence: TGTGCCAGCAGCCAGGAGGGCCAGGGAAGCAATCAGCCCCAGCATTTT.

The rearrangement links TRBV2 to TRBJ1-2; no definite D call. This CDR3 spans 16 amino acids. Between the trimmed V and J ends, which lost 6 bases and 0 bases, there was a span of 17 bases. Germline V gives CDR1 SNHLY, CDR2 FYNNEI. The CDR3 DNA follows: TGTGCCAGCAGCCGCGCTACGGCAGGTTCTAACTATGGCTACACCTTC. Residues: CASSRATAGSNYGYTF.

This clone was found once. The genes are TRBV6-6 and TRBJ2-7; 12 bases map to TRBD2. Per germline, CDR1 MNHNY and CDR2 SVGAGI (reference sequence). After removal of 7 bases from V and 4 bases from J, the junction contained 11 bases not matched to a gene. CDR3 length: 16 amino acids. CDR3 protein: CASTATSGRKSYEQYV. As DNA, the CDR3 is TGTGCCAGCACCGCCACTAGCGGGAGGAAATCTTACGAGCAGTACGTC.

The genes are TRBV2 and TRBJ1-4; D possibly corresponds to TRBD1 (6 bases). CDR3 length equals 14 residues. With 3 bases removed from V and 7 bases from J, the gap between germline ends came to 12 bases. Germline V lookup: CDR1 SNHLY, CDR2 FYNNEI. CDR3 coding DNA: TGTGCCAGCAGTGACAGGGGCGCGGGTGAAAAACTGTTTTTT. Translated, it gives CASSDRGAGEKLFF.

The chain employs TRBV6-5 and TRBJ1-1; maybe TRBD1 (5 bases). This CDR3 comprises 12 residues. The V gene's germline CDR1 is MNHEY and CDR2 SVGAGI. Trimming removed 10 bases at V and 5 bases at J, with 14 bases between. The CDR3 spells CAIDRGGTEAFF. The CDR3 DNA follows: TGTGCCATCGACCGCGGGGGGACTGAAGCTTTCTTT.

This clone qualifies as medium-sized. CDR3 nucleotide sequence: TGTGCCAGCAGTGGGGCTGAAACTAGCGGATTGCTCTACAATGAGCAGTTCTTC. It encodes CASSGAETSGLLYNEQFF. V and J are TRBV2 and TRBJ2-1, with TRBD2 matching over 8 bases. V lost 4 bases and J lost 3; bases outside the gene matches: 14. The CDR3 is 18 residues long. The germline V gene has CDR1 SNHLY and CDR2 FYNNEI.